The 29 T cell receptor beta chains below all came from one sample that was sequenced in a study of CD8 T cells in ankylosing spondylitis. TCRdb reprocessed the 5' RACE reads via MiXCR and lists one record per CDR3 protein. The profile shows approximately 180,000 distinct CDR3 sequences, roughly 18% of them singletons. The specimen was blood, either unsorted or a sorted T cell fraction (not recorded which). These receptors originate from a male donor aged 5 to 30 with ankylosing spondylitis or in good health (not recorded which).

This clonotype was seen ten or more times. The genes are TRBV6-5 and TRBJ2-5, with D possibly called TRBD1 or TRBD2 (5 bases each). Trimming shortened V by 6 bases and J by 4 bases, and 12 bases separated the two germline ends. Germline lookup yields CDR1 MNHEY and CDR2 SVGAGI. The CDR3 extends over 13 amino acids. This CDR3 reads CASRGTRRETQYF. In DNA, the CDR3 is TGTGCCAGCAGGGGGACCAGGCGAGAGACCCAGTACTTC.

This clonotype appeared many times. The V call is TRBV5-1, the J call TRBJ2-2; D possibly corresponds to TRBD1 (6 bases). The CDR3 is 14 residues long. Looked up from germline, CDR1 is SGHRS and CDR2 is YFSETQ. Trimming removed 4 bases at V and 4 bases at J, with 11 bases between. The DNA of the CDR3 is TGCGCCAGCAGCGCCCAGGGGACCACCGGGGAGCTGTTTTTT. This codes for CASSAQGTTGELFF.

This clonotype was picked up a small number of times. This chain joins TRBV5-3 and TRBJ2-3; D remains ambiguous. TRBV5-3 is identified as an open reading frame with a role that is uncertain. The length of the CDR3 is 14 residues. Trimming stripped 3 bases from V and 0 bases from J, with 8 bases between. The CDR3 sequence is CARSSPRSTDTQYF. In DNA form, the CDR3 reads TGTGCCAGAAGCTCCCCCAGGAGCACAGATACGCAGTATTTT.

In its sample, this clonotype was seen many times. The gene calls are TRBV5-1 and TRBJ2-1; D is possibly TRBD1 (5 bases). The CDR3 covers 13 residues. Germline V gives CDR1 SGHRS, CDR2 YFSETQ. V was clipped by 0 bases and J by 7 bases, with 8 bases between them. The CDR3, as DNA: TGCGCCAGCAGCTTGGCAGGGATGAATGAGCAGTTCTTC. Its translation: CASSLAGMNEQFF. The variable domain in full, with the rest retrieved from reference TRBV5-1 and TRBJ2-1, is KAGVTQTPRYLIKTRGQQVTLSCSPISGHRSVSWYQQTPGQGLQFLFEYFSETQRNKGNFPGRFSGRQFSNSRSEMNVSTLELGDSALYLCASSLAGMNEQFFGPGTRLTVL.

Many counts were recorded for this clonotype. The gene calls are TRBV7-3 and TRBJ1-1, with D perhaps matching TRBD1 (5 bases). From germline, CDR1 is SGHTA and CDR2 FQGTGA. The V end was cut by 6 bases, the J end by 5 bases, with 16 bases between. The length of the CDR3 is 14 residues. The CDR3 protein is CASRIGQTSTEAFF. The CDR3 DNA follows: TGTGCCAGCAGAATCGGACAAACGAGTACTGAAGCTTTCTTT.

This clonotype was seen many times. The chain uses TRBV30 and TRBJ1-1; tentatively, D is TRBD1 (6 bases). V was cut by 8 bases and J by 4 bases, with 8 bases left in between. Germline-derived CDR1 and CDR2 are GTSNPN and SVGIG (reference sequence). The CDR3 spans 10 residues. In nucleotides, the CDR3 is TGTGCCCTCAGGGGCACTGAAGCTTTCTTT. Translating it yields CALRGTEAFF.

This clonotype was observed a few times. This chain connects TRBV20-1 to TRBJ2-2, with D hard to call. The V end lost 4 bases, the J end lost 5 bases, and 8 bases lay between the germline ends. Germline lookup yields CDR1 DFQATT and CDR2 SNEGSKA (reference sequence). This CDR3 has 12 amino acids. CDR3 nucleotides: TGCAGTGCTACGAACCCGACCGGGGAGCTGTTTTTT. As protein: CSATNPTGELFF.

For this clonotype: A much larger clone differs by one base, so this may be a read error. The J gene is TRBJ1-2, the V gene TRBV28; D ambiguous. The germline CDR1 and CDR2 sequences are MDHEN and SYDVKM. The CDR3 is 13 amino acids. CDR3 loop: CASSSDSGVGYPF. The CDR3 nucleotides are TGTGCCAGCAGTTCCGACTCCGGGGTTGGCTACCCCTTC.

The sample holds many counts of this clonotype. This chain connects TRBV9 to TRBJ2-3; D ambiguous. The V end lost 0 bases, the J end lost 5 bases, and 4 bases lay between the germline ends. There are 12 residues in the CDR3. Germline values: CDR1 SGDLS, CDR2 YYNGEE. CDR3 region: CASSVEVDTQYF. The CDR3 region has the DNA TGTGCCAGCAGCGTAGAGGTAGATACGCAGTATTTT.

This clonotype was counted ten times or more. The V gene is TRBV10-3, the J gene TRBJ2-3; 8 nucleotides match TRBD1. Looked up from germline, CDR1 is ENHRY and CDR2 is SYGVKD. The J segment lost 0 bases and the V segment lost 6 bases, leaving 5 bases of the junction unmatched. This CDR3 has 15 residues. CDR3 nucleotide sequence: TGTGCCATCAGGGGGACAGGTCCTAGCACAGATACGCAGTATTTT. Protein product: CAIRGTGPSTDTQYF.

This clonotype showed up many times. The chain employs TRBV12-3 or TRBV12-4 and TRBJ2-3; unclear D gene. V dropped 2 bases and J dropped 0 bases, with 12 bases sitting between them. This CDR3 has 16 residues. CDR3 amino acids: CASSLNAITSTDTQYF. In DNA, the CDR3 is TGTGCCAGCAGTTTAAACGCAATCACTAGCACAGATACGCAGTATTTT.

In its sample, this clonotype was seen many times. This chain connects TRBV12-3 or TRBV12-4 to TRBJ2-3; perhaps TRBD2 as D (6 bases). The CDR3 covers 12 residues. V lost 6 bases and J lost 6, with 10 bases in between. The CDR3 loop is CASSFRGDTQYF. DNA for the CDR3: TGTGCCAGCAGCTTTCGGGGGGATACGCAGTATTTT.

The table lists this clonotype with many counts. This sequence joins TRBV6-5 and TRBJ1-5; 8 nucleotides agree with TRBD1. The CDR3 is 15 residues long. CDR1 MNHEY and CDR2 SVGAGI come from the germline V gene. Trimming at V came to 6 bases and at J to 0 bases, leaving 4 bases not matched to a gene. DNA for the CDR3: TGTGCCAGCAGCCCGACAGGGGTTAGCAATCAGCCCCAGCATTTT. Protein sequence: CASSPTGVSNQPQHF.

Ten or more counts support this clonotype. The chain recombines TRBV5-1 with TRBJ2-1; TRBD2 matches 10 bases. This CDR3 spans 15 amino acids. With V trimmed by 3 bases and J by 7 bases, 7 bases remained unmatched. The germline gives CDR1 SGHRS, CDR2 YFSETQ. This chain's CDR3 is CASSSGTSVSNEQFF. DNA of the CDR3: TGCGCCAGCAGCTCTGGGACTAGCGTTAGTAATGAGCAGTTCTTC.

This clonotype was counted only a few times. The rearrangement links TRBV10-1 to TRBJ2-7; 11 bases match TRBD2. CDR1 WNHNN and CDR2 SYGVQD come from the germline V gene (reference sequence). With V trimmed by 5 bases and J by 7 bases, 10 bases remained unmatched. This CDR3 comprises 15 residues. CDR3 coding DNA: TGCGCCAGCAGTTTAGCGGGAGGGTCTCGATGGGAGCAGTACGTC. Encoded protein: CASSLAGGSRWEQYV.

This clonotype was detected many times. This chain joins TRBV5-1 and TRBJ2-7; possibly TRBD2 for D (6 bases). This CDR3 has 16 residues. Trimming pared 5 bases from V and 0 bases from J, leaving 18 bases between. Germline loops: CDR1 SGHRS, CDR2 YFSETQ. CDR3 amino acids: CASRLRDWGSSYEQYF. In DNA form, the CDR3 reads TGCGCCAGCAGACTTAGGGACTGGGGGAGCTCCTACGAGCAGTACTTC.

V usage is TRBV5-1 and J usage is TRBJ1-1; D call uncertain. The V gene lost 0 bases and the J gene lost 5 bases, with 14 bases spanning the gap. The germline gives CDR1 SGHRS, CDR2 YFSETQ. The CDR3 runs 15 residues. As DNA, the CDR3 is TGCGCCAGCAGCTTGGTAAGCTGGACCCCAACTGAAGCTTTCTTT. This codes for CASSLVSWTPTEAFF.

This clonotype has ten or more counts. The rearrangement joins TRBV30 to TRBJ1-1; D may be TRBD1 (6 bases). Trimming removed 2 bases at V and 11 bases at J, with 12 bases between. The germline V gene has CDR1 GTSNPN and CDR2 SVGIG (reference sequence). This CDR3 has 11 amino acids. CDR3 coding DNA: TGTGCCTGGAGTATAGGGACACGCGCTTTCTTT. Its translation: CAWSIGTRAFF.

There are many counts of this clonotype. The chain recombines TRBV24-1 with TRBJ2-1; D possibly corresponds to TRBD1 (6 bases). Germline CDR1 reads KGHDR; CDR2 reads SFDVKD. CDR3 length: 13 amino acids. The V end was cut by 2 bases, the J end by 7 bases, with 8 bases between. DNA of the CDR3: TGTGCCACCAGTGATTCCAGGGGAAATGAGCAGTTCTTC. The encoded protein is CATSDSRGNEQFF.

Many counts were recorded for this clonotype. J is TRBJ2-4 and V is TRBV19, with 12 positions matching TRBD2. The V gene end was trimmed by 4 bases and the J gene end by 7 bases; junction bases not matched to a gene: 8. Germline V gene lookup returns CDR1 LNHDA and CDR2 SQIVND (reference sequence). CDR3 length: 16 amino acids. CDR3 region: CASSTPTSGRLNIQYF. The CDR3 region has the DNA TGTGCCAGTAGTACCCCGACTAGCGGGAGATTGAACATTCAGTACTTC.

Many counts were recorded for this clonotype. This chain connects TRBV25-1 to TRBJ2-6, with 7 nucleotides matching TRBD1. CDR3 length: 17 residues. The V segment lost 7 bases and the J segment 1 base; nucleotides outside the gene matches: 10. The germline V gene has CDR1 MGHDK and CDR2 SYGVNS. CDR3 in DNA: TGTGCCAGCAAGGGGGCGACGTTTGGATCTGGGGCCAACGTCCTGACTTTC. It specifies CASKGATFGSGANVLTF.

This clonotype was counted at least ten times. This chain links TRBV7-2 with TRBJ1-5; D is uncertain. V was clipped by 1 base and J by 11 bases, with 15 bases between them. Germline CDR1 and CDR2: SGHTA and FQGNSA. This CDR3 contains 14 residues. The CDR3 DNA sequence: TGTGCCAGCAGCTTAGGTACGGATGGGTCAGCCCAGCATTTT. It translates to CASSLGTDGSAQHF.

This clonotype was detected ten times or more. The chain combines TRBV24-1 with TRBJ1-5; D is undetermined. Germline CDR1 reads KGHDR; CDR2 reads SFDVKD. This CDR3 contains 14 residues. V was cut by 5 bases and J by 0 bases, with 7 bases left in between. CDR3 DNA sequence: TGTGCCACCAGTGCTAGTTATAGCAATCAGCCCCAGCATTTT. This translates into CATSASYSNQPQHF.

This clonotype was observed many times. The chain combines TRBV12-3 or TRBV12-4 with TRBJ2-7; 9 bases are shared with TRBD1. The CDR3 loop spans 14 amino acids. Unmatched junction bases numbered 7, after V lost 7 bases and J lost 3 bases. The CDR3 loop is CASTNGGQGYEQYF. CDR3 sequence (DNA): TGTGCCAGCACCAACGGGGGACAGGGCTACGAGCAGTACTTC.

This clonotype was counted ten times or more. CDR3 in DNA: TGCGCCAGCAGCTCCCAACGACAGGGTTGGTCCGGGCCATACGAGCAGTACTTC. This codes for CASSSQRQGWSGPYEQYF. The V and J genes are TRBV5-1 and TRBJ2-7; 7 nucleotides align to TRBD1. Germline V lookup: CDR1 SGHRS, CDR2 YFSETQ. The CDR3 is made up of 18 amino acids. V gave up 3 bases and J gave up 4 bases; unmatched junction bases: 19.

At least ten counts were recorded for this clonotype. The V and J genes are TRBV12-3 or TRBV12-4 and TRBJ2-7; perhaps TRBD1 as D (5 bases). The ends were cut back, 5 bases at V and 3 bases at J, with 8 bases in the middle. The CDR3 totals 12 residues. The CDR3 DNA is TGTGCCAGCAGTAAGACAGTCTACGAGCAGTACTTC. Its translation: CASSKTVYEQYF.

This clonotype was detected ten times or more. The chain uses TRBV3-1 and TRBJ2-2; 7 bases agree with TRBD2. Germline values: CDR1 LGHDT, CDR2 YNNKEL (reference sequence). The CDR3 length is 15 residues. Trimming cost V 1 base and J 2 bases; bases outside gene matches: 1. The CDR3 DNA is TGTGCCAGCAGCCAAGGGGACTACAACACCGGGGAGCTGTTTTTT. This codes for CASSQGDYNTGELFF.

This clonotype was seen at least ten times. The chain uses TRBV28 and TRBJ1-3; 12 bases agree with TRBD1. CDR1 and CDR2 (germline): MDHEN, SYDVKM. The CDR3 runs 16 residues. J gave up 6 bases and V 1 base, and 4 bases lay outside the gene matches. The CDR3 DNA reads TGTGCCAGCAGTTTATCCGGGACAGGGGGCGAAAACACCATATATTTT. It translates to CASSLSGTGGENTIYF. Full variable domain (missing parts from reference TRBV28 and TRBJ1-3): DVKVTQSSRYLVKRTGEKVFLECVQDMDHENMFWYRQDPGLGLRLIYFSYDVKMKEKGDIPEGYSVSREKKERFSLILESASTNQTSMYLCASSLSGTGGENTIYFGEGSWLTVV.

This clonotype was recorded many times. The rearrangement links TRBV12-3 or TRBV12-4 to TRBJ2-7; TRBD1 agrees at 7 bases. The V segment lost 2 bases and the J segment 4 bases; nucleotides outside the gene matches: 5. This CDR3 has 14 residues. CDR3 sequence reads: CASSLYTGEYEQYF. DNA for the CDR3: TGTGCCAGCAGTTTATATACAGGGGAGTACGAGCAGTACTTC.